This is a list of T cell receptor beta chains from one sample in a study of early T cells in non-severe SARS-CoV-2 infection. In TCRdb, the 5' RACE reads were re-called with MiXCR into one record per CDR3 protein. The top ten clones hold about 8.8% of a sample with about 64,000 distinct CDR3 sequences, roughly 18% of them seen once. Sequenced material: whole blood, taken at baseline. Receptor source: an adult who was a healthcare worker with PCR-confirmed SARS-CoV-2 infection or an uninfected control (not recorded which). The CDR3 runs from the conserved cysteine through the conserved F or W. D genes are given only for firm matches. The size entry is marked missing in some rows and otherwise reads once, few, many or a size class.

abundance	j_gene	v_gene	d_gene	CDR3aa	CDR3nt
few	TRBJ2-7	TRBV19	TRBD1	CASSAGGLYEQYF	TGTGCCAGTAGTGCAGGGGGCCTCTACGAGCAGTACTTC
NA	TRBJ1-4	TRBV4-1	NA	CASSNRDTATNEKLFF	TGCGCCAGCAGCAACCGGGACACTGCAACTAATGAAAAACTGTTTTTT
NA	TRBJ1-1	TRBV7-6	NA	CASSLTVQNEAFF	TGTGCCAGCAGCTTAACGGTGCAGAATGAAGCTTTCTTT
NA	TRBJ1-1	TRBV5-6	NA	CASSLWGNTEAFF	TGTGCCAGCAGCCTGTGGGGAAACACTGAAGCTTTCTTT
few	TRBJ2-3	TRBV6-1	TRBD2	CASSETSGSPPDTQYF	TGTGCCAGCAGTGAAACAAGCGGGAGCCCCCCCGATACGCAGTATTTT
few	TRBJ1-6	TRBV7-7	NA	CASSQSENSPLHF	TGTGCCAGCAGCCAAAGTGAGAATTCACCCCTCCACTTT
NA	TRBJ2-1	TRBV20-1	TRBD2	CSARRSGRALDEQFF	TGCAGTGCTAGGCGGAGCGGGAGGGCCTTGGATGAGCAGTTCTTC
few	TRBJ1-6	TRBV29-1	NA	CSVAYRSSYNSPLHF	TGCAGCGTTGCTTACAGGAGCTCCTATAATTCACCCCTCCACTTT
few	TRBJ2-3	TRBV6-2/TRBV6-3	TRBD2	CASSYPTGAGGPRRTQYF	TGTGCCAGCAGTTACCCGACGGGGGCGGGAGGGCCGAGGAGGACGCAGTATTTT
NA	TRBJ2-7	TRBV2	NA	CASSDPQGTQYF	TGTGCCAGCAGTGACCCACAGGGTACGCAGTACTTC
NA	TRBJ2-2	TRBV5-1	NA	CASSSGWTPNTGELFF	TGCGCCAGCAGCTCCGGATGGACACCGAACACCGGGGAGCTGTTTTTT
few	TRBJ2-7	TRBV5-1	NA	CASSLGQDYEQYF	TGCGCCAGCAGCTTGGGACAGGATTACGAGCAGTACTTC
NA	TRBJ2-2	TRBV3-1	NA	CASSQPTGAGFTGELFF	TGTGCCAGCAGCCAACCCACAGGAGCGGGTTTCACCGGGGAGCTGTTTTTT
NA	TRBJ2-7	TRBV20-1	TRBD2	CSANLAGVYEQYF	TGCAGTGCCAACCTAGCGGGGGTCTACGAGCAGTACTTC
few	TRBJ2-7	TRBV19	TRBD2	CASSIGGLGYEQYF	TGTGCCAGTAGTATAGGAGGACTAGGCTACGAGCAGTACTTC
few	TRBJ1-1	TRBV30	NA	CAWGGGFMNTEAFF	TGTGCCTGGGGAGGGGGATTCATGAACACTGAAGCTTTCTTT
NA	TRBJ1-4	TRBV19	NA	CASSKTGGEKLFF	TGTGCCAGTAGTAAGACAGGCGGTGAAAAACTGTTTTTT
NA	TRBJ2-2	TRBV7-2	NA	CASSSYPMKGELFF	TGTGCCAGCAGCTCGTACCCGATGAAGGGAGAGCTGTTTTTT
NA	TRBJ2-5	TRBV5-4	NA	CASSSPAETQYF	TGTGCCAGCAGCTCCCCGGCGGAGACCCAGTACTTC
NA	TRBJ1-1	TRBV12-3/TRBV12-4	NA	CASSFRTNTEAFF	TGTGCCAGCAGTTTTAGGACGAACACTGAAGCTTTCTTT
few	TRBJ2-5	TRBV6-5	NA	CASSRGFKGTQETQYF	TGTGCCAGCAGTAGGGGGTTTAAGGGAACACAAGAGACCCAGTACTTC
few	TRBJ2-3	TRBV20-1	TRBD2	CSAREAGLDTQYF	TGCAGTGCTAGGGAAGCGGGGCTAGATACGCAGTATTTT
few	TRBJ2-7	TRBV2	NA	CASRKAEHEQYF	TGTGCCAGCAGGAAGGCCGAGCACGAGCAGTACTTC
NA	TRBJ2-2	TRBV7-7	NA	CASSEAGIGGELFF	TGTGCCAGCAGCGAGGCAGGGATCGGCGGGGAGCTGTTTTTT
NA	TRBJ2-7	TRBV6-5	TRBD1	CASSPGQGATLEQYF	TGTGCCAGCAGTCCGGGACAGGGGGCGACCCTCGAGCAGTACTTC
few	TRBJ2-7	TRBV27	NA	CASIASPNGYEQYF	TGTGCCAGCATCGCCTCTCCTAATGGGTACGAGCAGTACTTC